A single sample is the source of the 9 T cell receptor beta chains below, sequenced in a study of HIV-infected children after antiretroviral therapy interruption. A 3' RACE protocol on RNA, with unique molecular identifiers, produced the TCR library. TCRdb re-called the 3' RACE reads with MiXCR, one entry per CDR3 protein. The sample shows 40,000 to 50,000 distinct CDR3 sequences, 4.3% of them seen only once. This sample's treatment: PENTA 11 planned treatment interruption arm or continuous ART arm. Sample: CD45RA+ CD4+ T cells from PBMCs, pooled from several time points, taken from a donor given antiretroviral therapy, either interrupted or continuous. Described subset: naive CD4+ CD45RA+ CD45RO- T cells. The receptors originated from a pool of human donors with HIV.

This clonotype was picked up many times. V usage is TRBV4-1 and J usage is TRBJ2-7; 7 nucleotides agree with TRBD1. CDR1 and CDR2 from the germline V gene are MGHRA and YSYEKL. After removal of 5 bases from V and 5 bases from J, the junction contained 12 bases not matched to a gene. The CDR3 runs to 15 residues. CDR3 in amino acids: CASSRPGQRPHEQYF. Written as DNA, the CDR3 is TGCGCCAGCAGCAGACCGGGACAGAGGCCTCACGAGCAGTACTTC.

This clonotype occurred many times. The chain links TRBV5-1 to TRBJ1-2; possible D gene TRBD1, 5 bases. Trimming removed 5 bases at V and 5 bases at J, with 16 bases between. This CDR3 spans 14 amino acids. Germline V CDR1 and CDR2: SGHRS, YFSETQ. The CDR3, as DNA: TGCGCCAGCAGTTTCGAAGGGGCAGGATATGGCTACACCTTC. Translation: CASSFEGAGYGYTF.

This clonotype came up many times. The V and J genes are TRBV5-4 and TRBJ2-1; TRBD1 agrees at 10 bases. Germline V lookup: CDR1 SGHNT, CDR2 YYREEE (reference sequence). The V gene end was trimmed by 5 bases and the J gene end by 8 bases; junction bases not matched to a gene: 10. The CDR3 runs 15 residues. DNA of the CDR3: TGTGCCAGCAGGCCGACAGGGGGCACCACCTATGAGCAGTTCTTC. This codes for CASRPTGGTTYEQFF.

This chain joins TRBV29-1 and TRBJ1-1; no clear D. With 5 bases removed from V and 1 base from J, the gap between germline ends came to 11 bases. This CDR3 region has 13 residues. The V gene's germline CDR1 is SQVTM and CDR2 ANQGSEA. This chain's CDR3 is CSVTPPTNTEAFF. The CDR3 DNA is TGCAGCGTTACGCCTCCCACGAACACTGAAGCTTTCTTT. Using reference TRBV29-1 and TRBJ1-1 for the parts outside the CDR3, the full variable domain is SAVISQKPSRDICQRGTSLTIQCQVDSQVTMMFWYRQQPGQSLTLIATANQGSEATYESGFVIDKFPISRPNLTFSTLTVSNMSPEDSSIYLCSVTPPTNTEAFFGQGTRLTVV.

This clonotype was seen at least ten times. J is TRBJ1-2 and V is TRBV20-1; 8 bases map to TRBD1. Germline V gives CDR1 DFQATT, CDR2 SNEGSKA (reference sequence). The J segment lost 4 bases and the V segment lost 5 bases, leaving 6 bases of the junction unmatched. The CDR3 has 13 residues. This chain's CDR3 is CSARQGSLYGYTF. As DNA, the CDR3 is TGCAGTGCTCGACAGGGGTCCCTCTATGGCTACACCTTC.

This clonotype was seen many times. The chain has TRBV6-5 and TRBJ2-1; TRBD2 is a possible D gene (5 bases). Germline V lookup: CDR1 MNHEY, CDR2 SVGAGI. This CDR3 has 13 residues. Trimming stripped 6 bases from V and 6 bases from J, with 12 bases between. The CDR3 bases are TGTGCCAGCAGCCCCCCGGGGTTCAATGAGCAGTTCTTC. Translation: CASSPPGFNEQFF.

This clonotype was recorded many times. The chain has TRBV7-3 and TRBJ2-1; unclear D gene. CDR1 SGHTA and CDR2 FQGTGA come from the germline V gene. The CDR3 runs to 11 residues. The V and J ends lost 2 bases and 7 bases respectively, with 3 bases between them. CDR3 sequence reads: CASSLGNEQFF. CDR3 in DNA: TGTGCCAGCAGCTTAGGGAATGAGCAGTTCTTC.

This clonotype occurred many times. V usage is TRBV18 and J usage is TRBJ1-1; tentative D call: TRBD1 (6 bases). The germline V and J ends were trimmed by 5 bases and 0 bases, with 13 bases remaining between them. CDR3 length equals 15 residues. The germline gives CDR1 KGHSH, CDR2 LQKENI. CDR3 sequence reads: CASSSRDTMNTEAFF. The CDR3 DNA sequence: TGTGCCAGCTCATCCAGGGACACCATGAACACTGAAGCTTTCTTT.

The genes are TRBV18 and TRBJ2-3; the D gene is possibly TRBD2 (5 bases). V was pared by 0 bases and J by 4 bases, with 23 bases between. The CDR3 is 19 amino acids. CDR1 is KGHSH, CDR2 LQKENI, per germline. In nucleotides, the CDR3 is TGTGCCAGCTCACCACCCGTCGGGATCCCCTTTCGCGTACCAGATACGCAGTATTTT. Protein: CASSPPVGIPFRVPDTQYF.